The 32 T cell receptor beta chains below were found in one sample sequenced in a study of blood T cell repertoires in COVID-19. Assay used: immunoSEQ multiplex PCR; TCRdb lists only in-frame clones, some missing. Of around 200,000 clones in the sample, more than 80% were seen once. The material sequenced was peripheral blood. The source is a young woman with COVID-19, enrolled during active disease.

This chain joins TRBV9 and TRBJ2-1; tentatively, D is TRBD1 (6 bases). V was cut by 4 bases and J by 2 bases, with 13 bases left in between. Germline V CDR1 and CDR2: SGDLS, YYNGEE. This CDR3 has 15 residues. CDR3 residues: CASSPGDTPYNEQFF. CDR3 nucleotides: TGTGCCAGCAGCCCAGGGGACACCCCCTACAATGAGCAGTTCTTC.

The chain is built from TRBV30 and TRBJ1-6; no clear D gene. Per the germline V gene, CDR1 is GTSNPN and CDR2 is SVGIG (reference sequence). The CDR3 has 14 residues. Trimming took 4 bases from V and 0 from J, leaving 7 bases between them. As DNA, the CDR3 is TGTGCCTGGAAGCCGAGCTCCTATAATTCACCCCTCCACTTT. Amino acids: CAWKPSSYNSPLHF. The entire variable domain, with the rest obtained from reference TRBV30 and TRBJ1-6, is as follows: SQTIHQWPATLVQPVGSPLSLECTVEGTSNPNLYWYRQAAGRGLQLLFYSVGIGQISSEVPQNLSASRPQDRQFILSSKKLLLSDSGFYLCAWKPSSYNSPLHFGNGTRLTVT.

V and J are TRBV21-1 and TRBJ2-5; the table's D call, TRBD2, has no DNA check behind it. TRBV21-1 is designated a pseudogene. This CDR3 spans 18 amino acids. CDR3 in amino acids: CASSKAPSGGLPQETQYF. CDR3 nucleotide sequence: TGTGCCAGCAGCAAAGCGCCCAGCGGGGGCCTACCACAAGAGACCCAGTACTTC.

The gene calls are TRBV7-3 and TRBJ2-2; 10 bases match TRBD1. The CDR3 sequence is 15 residues long. Germline V lookup: CDR1 SGHTA, CDR2 FQGTGA. With V trimmed by 0 bases and J by 6 bases, 1 base remained unmatched. This CDR3 reads CASSLTGQGPGELFF. The CDR3 DNA reads as TGTGCCAGCAGCTTAACGGGACAGGGGCCCGGGGAGCTGTTTTTT.

The V call is TRBV7-2, the J call TRBJ1-3, with D perhaps TRBD1 (5 bases). Germline CDR1 and CDR2: SGHTA and FQGNSA. CDR3 length equals 15 residues. Trimming pared 3 bases from V and 3 bases from J, leaving 12 bases between. The CDR3 loop reads CASSFDSSRGNTIYF. The CDR3 nucleotides are TGTGCCAGCAGCTTTGACAGTTCCCGTGGAAACACCATATATTTT.

This clone was seen ten or more times. For the CDR3, the DNA is TGTGCCAGCAGTTTACTACCAGGGATAGAAGCTTTCTTT. Translation: CASSLLPGIEAFF. V is TRBV27 and J is TRBJ1-1; D perhaps matches TRBD1 (5 bases). Trimming removed 2 bases from V and 8 bases from J, with 12 bases in between. Germline assignment: CDR1 MNHEY and CDR2 SMNVEV (reference sequence). CDR3 size: 13 residues.

This chain joins TRBV7-2 and TRBJ2-1; a possible D gene is TRBD2 (5 bases). CDR1 and CDR2 from the germline V gene are SGHTA and FQGNSA. Trimming pared 4 bases from V and 7 bases from J, leaving 11 bases between. This CDR3 comprises 13 residues. The CDR3, as DNA: TGTGCCAGCAGCTCCGCGTGGAGGAATGAGCAGTTCTTC. Its translation: CASSSAWRNEQFF.

This sequence joins TRBV9 and TRBJ1-2; no clear D. CDR1 is SGDLS, CDR2 YYNGEE, per germline. V lost 3 bases and J 8 bases, leaving 8 bases between the germline ends. The CDR3 runs to 11 residues. CDR3 amino acids: CASSGPSGYTF. The CDR3 DNA follows: TGTGCCAGCAGCGGGCCCTCGGGCTACACCTTC.

The rearrangement joins TRBV7-9 to TRBJ2-5; perhaps TRBD1 as D (5 bases). This CDR3 has 16 amino acids. Between the trimmed V and J ends, which lost 2 bases and 5 bases, there was a span of 18 bases. Germline CDR1 reads SEHNR; CDR2 reads FQNEAQ (reference sequence). In DNA, the CDR3 is TGTGCCAGCAGCTTATGGGGTAGACAGACTGGCGAGACCCAGTACTTC. Translating gives CASSLWGRQTGETQYF. Combining the CDR3 with reference TRBV7-9 and TRBJ2-5 gives the whole variable domain DTGVSQNPRHKITKRGQNVTFRCDPISEHNRLYWYRQTLGQGPEFLTYFQNEAQLEKSRLLSDRFSAERPKGSFSTLEIQRTEQGDSAMYLCASSLWGRQTGETQYFGPGTRLLVL.

V gene TRBV6-2 or TRBV6-3 combines with J gene TRBJ2-4; D ambiguous. V shed 5 bases and J shed 11 bases, with 7 bases lying between them. CDR1 MNHEY and CDR2 SVGEGT come from the germline V gene. This CDR3 is 10 amino acids long. CDR3 DNA: TGTGCCAGCAGTATGAGATTTCAGTACTTC. Amino acids: CASSMRFQYF.

V and J are TRBV9 and TRBJ2-1, with D possibly matching TRBD2 (6 bases). CDR3 size: 16 residues. V lost 1 base to trimming and J lost 0 bases, with 11 bases between them. CDR1 is SGDLS, CDR2 YYNGEE, per germline. The CDR3 nucleotides read TGTGCCAGCAGCGTAATGGGAGGCAGCTCCTACAATGAGCAGTTCTTC. Translation: CASSVMGGSSYNEQFF.

This chain connects TRBV9 to TRBJ1-1; TRBD1 matches 9 bases. CDR1 and CDR2 from the germline V gene are SGDLS and YYNGEE. V lost 3 bases and J lost 6; bases outside the gene matches: 9. CDR3 length: 15 amino acids. CDR3 nucleotide sequence: TGTGCCAGCAGCGAAGTAGGACAGGGGAAGGCTGAAGCTTTCTTT. Translated, it gives CASSEVGQGKAEAFF.

As to this clone: The sample has other DNA sequences that encode this CDR3 too. This chain joins TRBV18 and TRBJ2-7; D not resolved. There are 13 residues in the CDR3. Trimming removed 0 bases from V and 3 bases from J, with 6 bases in between. Per the germline V gene, CDR1 is KGHSH and CDR2 is LQKENI. The CDR3 coding sequence is TGTGCCAGCTCACCACCGGGCAGCTACGAGCAGTACTTC. This codes for CASSPPGSYEQYF.

The genes are TRBV11-2 and TRBJ2-7, with a possible D match to TRBD1 (5 bases). Germline values: CDR1 SGHAT, CDR2 FQNNGV. The CDR3 totals 14 residues. The V gene lost 2 bases and the J gene lost 6 bases, with 14 bases spanning the gap. In nucleotides, the CDR3 is TGTGCCAGCAGCTTACGGGCAGGCAGGGTCGAGCAGTACTTC. The encoded protein is CASSLRAGRVEQYF.

The rearrangement uses TRBV11-2 and TRBJ1-2; TRBD1 matches 7 bases. J lost 8 bases, V lost 5 bases, and 14 bases had no gene match. Germline CDR1 and CDR2: SGHAT and FQNNGV. This CDR3 region has 15 residues. The CDR3 nucleotides read TGTGCCAGCAGCCTCCCGTTCCTCAGGGGGGCGGGCTACACCTTC. As protein: CASSLPFLRGAGYTF.

The V and J genes are TRBV2 and TRBJ1-1, with no clear D. The CDR3 spans 13 residues. Trimming removed 5 bases at V and 1 base at J, with 8 bases between. Germline V gene lookup returns CDR1 SNHLY and CDR2 FYNNEI. This chain's CDR3 is CASSRLQNTEAFF. As DNA, the CDR3 is TGTGCCAGCAGTAGACTCCAGAACACTGAAGCTTTCTTT.

The chain joins TRBV27 to TRBJ2-7; 8 nucleotides line up with TRBD2. The CDR3 covers 14 residues. Germline V gene data show CDR1 as MNHEY and CDR2 as SMNVEV (reference sequence). V was pared by 4 bases and J by 3 bases, with 5 bases of the junction left unmatched. CDR3 DNA: TGTGCCAGCAGTTCTGCTAGCGGGTACTACGAGCAGTACTTC. The encoded protein is CASSSASGYYEQYF.

The CDR3 nucleotides read TGTGCCAGCAGCCCGACAGGGGCGGACGGGGAGACCCAGTACTTC. Residues: CASSPTGADGETQYF. V usage is TRBV2 and J usage is TRBJ2-5, with 8 bases identical to TRBD1. This CDR3 comprises 15 residues. Per the germline V gene, CDR1 is SNHLY and CDR2 is FYNNEI. V lost 6 bases, J lost 5 bases, and 11 bases stayed unmatched.

The chain employs TRBV5-4 and TRBJ1-3; D possibly corresponds to TRBD1 (5 bases). This CDR3 has 15 residues. Germline CDR1 reads SGHNT; CDR2 reads YYREEE (reference sequence). V was pared by 2 bases and J by 0 bases, with 9 bases between. The CDR3 here is CASSFGGASGNTIYF. CDR3 DNA sequence: TGTGCCAGCAGCTTCGGAGGGGCCTCTGGAAACACCATATATTTT.

The J gene is TRBJ2-2, the V gene TRBV5-1, with D perhaps matching TRBD1 (6 bases). Germline V gene sequence: CDR1 SGHRS, CDR2 YFSETQ. The V end lost 2 bases, the J end lost 7 bases, and 12 bases lay between the germline ends. CDR3 length: 14 amino acids. DNA of the CDR3: TGCGCCAGCAGCTTCGCTACCAGGGGCGGGGAGCTGTTTTTT. This gives the protein CASSFATRGGELFF.

The chain links TRBV6-5 to TRBJ1-6; tentative D call: TRBD1 (6 bases). CDR1 is MNHEY and CDR2 is SVGAGI in the germline V gene. The CDR3 runs 14 residues. With 4 bases removed from V and 6 bases from J, the gap between germline ends came to 10 bases. CDR3 in DNA: TGTGCCAGCAGTTGGGACACCAGTAATTCACCCCTCCACTTT. It specifies CASSWDTSNSPLHF.

The chain employs TRBV6-6 and TRBJ2-7; tentatively, D is TRBD2 (6 bases). Trimming removed 5 bases from V and 2 bases from J, with 13 bases in between. Germline CDR1 MNHNY, CDR2 SVGAGI (reference sequence). CDR3 length equals 14 residues. The CDR3 spells CASSTRDPAYEQYF. The DNA for the CDR3 is TGTGCCAGCAGTACGCGGGACCCTGCCTACGAGCAGTACTTC.

This sequence joins TRBV29-1 and TRBJ1-1, with 8 bases lining up with TRBD1. Per the germline V gene, CDR1 is SQVTM and CDR2 is ANQGSEA. The CDR3 covers 14 residues. V dropped 7 bases and J dropped 0; count of bases not matched to a gene: 7. In DNA form, the CDR3 reads TGCAGCGGGAAGGACAGGGCTTTGAACACTGAAGCTTTCTTT. It codes for CSGKDRALNTEAFF.

This clone was seen more than once but under ten times. The J gene is TRBJ2-5, the V gene TRBV2; D gene unclear. V dropped 6 bases and J dropped 5 bases, with 22 bases sitting between them. The CDR3 length is 16 residues. Germline CDR1 is SNHLY and CDR2 is FYNNEI. Written as DNA, the CDR3 is TGTGCCAGCAGCCCCGCCCGCTTCGGTCAGAGGGAGACCCAGTACTTC. This translates into CASSPARFGQRETQYF.

The rearrangement joins TRBV4-1 to TRBJ1-2, with TRBD1 as a possible D gene (5 bases). CDR3 length equals 15 residues. Germline values: CDR1 MGHRA, CDR2 YSYEKL. Trimming pared 0 bases from V and 2 bases from J, leaving 10 bases between. The CDR3 coding sequence is TGCGCCAGCAGCCAAGATCTCGCAGGGAACTATGGCTACACCTTC. This encodes CASSQDLAGNYGYTF.

The chain links TRBV3-1 (or the pseudogene TRBV3-2) to TRBJ2-7; D perhaps matches TRBD1 (6 bases). Germline loops: CDR1 LGHDT, CDR2 YNNKEL (reference sequence). CDR3 length: 14 amino acids. V was pared by 4 bases and J by 3 bases, with 13 bases between. The CDR3 protein is CASSPWGHGYEQYF. CDR3 coding DNA: TGTGCCAGCAGCCCATGGGGACACGGCTACGAGCAGTACTTC.

The V gene is TRBV24-1, the J gene TRBJ2-5; D is uncertain. Trimming pared 6 bases from V and 4 bases from J, leaving 17 bases between. Germline CDR1 is KGHDR and CDR2 is SFDVKD. This CDR3 contains 15 residues. The CDR3 protein is CATSITKGVSETQYF. In DNA, the CDR3 is TGTGCCACCAGTATCACTAAAGGTGTGTCAGAGACCCAGTACTTC.

The chain has TRBV6-2 or TRBV6-3 and TRBJ2-1, with 10 bases identical to TRBD1. Germline CDR1 is MNHEY and CDR2 is SVGEGT. With 6 bases clipped from V and 7 bases from J, the junction kept 9 bases outside the gene matches. CDR3 size: 15 residues. CDR3 nucleotide sequence: TGTGCCAGCAGCCCCGACAGGGGGCGCCGGAATGAGCAGTTCTTC. Encoded protein: CASSPDRGRRNEQFF.

J is TRBJ1-1 and V is TRBV28, with D unresolved. Trimming took 4 bases from V and 7 from J, leaving 7 bases between them. Germline V CDR1 and CDR2: MDHEN, SYDVKM. This CDR3 has 11 residues. CDR3 sequence (DNA): TGTGCCAGCAGTTCACATCTTGAAGCTTTCTTT. Its protein is CASSSHLEAFF.

This clone was seen only a few times. The chain recombines TRBV19 with TRBJ1-2; D remains unclear. The CDR3 sequence is 13 residues long. CDR1 is LNHDA and CDR2 is SQIVND in the germline V gene (reference sequence). With 9 bases removed from V and 5 bases from J, the gap between germline ends came to 16 bases. This chain's CDR3 is CASSYAVGYGYTF. For the CDR3, the DNA is TGTGCCAGCAGTTACGCGGTCGGTTATGGCTACACCTTC. Full variable domain (remainder filled in from reference TRBV19 and TRBJ1-2): DGGITQSPKYLFRKEGQNVTLSCEQNLNHDAMYWYRQDPGQGLRLIYYSQIVNDFQKGDIAEGYSVSREKKESFPLTVTSAQKNPTAFYLCASSYAVGYGYTFGSGTRLTVV.

In its sample, this clone was seen a few times. The chain has TRBV6-2 or TRBV6-3 and TRBJ2-1; D perhaps matches TRBD1 (5 bases). Deletions cut 4 bases from V and 4 bases from J, with 8 bases between. The CDR3 contains 13 residues. The V gene's germline CDR1 is MNHEY and CDR2 SVGEGT. The CDR3 reads CASSSHRYNEQFF. The DNA for the CDR3 is TGTGCCAGCAGTTCACACAGGTACAATGAGCAGTTCTTC.

The chain couples TRBV5-1 to TRBJ2-3; tentatively, D is TRBD2 (5 bases). Per the germline V gene, CDR1 is SGHRS and CDR2 is YFSETQ. Trimming cost V 3 bases and J 6 bases, with 17 bases left between them. CDR3 size: 15 residues. The CDR3 DNA reads as TGCGCCAGCAGCTGGGTTGGGGAGCTCGTCGATACGCAGTATTTT. This codes for CASSWVGELVDTQYF.